This T cell receptor (beta chain) was identified in a study of CD8+CD57+ T cells in acquired aplastic anemia. Study context: CD4+ and CD8+ cells, once sorted, gave DNA averaging around 3.2 ug.

The study profiled TCR beta VDJ and CDR3 using genomic DNA as template. TCRdb reanalysed the reads using MiXCR and keeps one entry per CDR3 protein. The data contain about 180,000 distinct CDR3 sequences, around half of them seen just once; the ten biggest clones take up 0.85% to 1.3%. CDR1 WSHSY and CDR2 SAAADI come from the germline V gene. CDR3 size: 13 residues. Findings and limits, study-wide: Controls did not differ significantly from patients in CD8+ Simpson's diversity. Patients and controls were found to share fewer than 35 CD8+ CDR3 sequences.

CD8+CD57+ cell expansion had been shown by flow cytometry in patients chosen for sequencing. Among the patients, none had received any therapy at the time of blood sampling. Turning to this clonotype: Its specificity is not known. Compared with germline, one end of the junction differs, possibly owing to a read error.

Sample: sorted CD4+, CD8+, or CD8+CD57+ T cells (not recorded which) from PBMCs. This TCR was recovered from a human donor with aplastic anemia. This sequence joins TRBV10-2 and TRBJ1-3; no definite D call. CDR3 sequence reads: CAISSSIGNTIYF. The CDR3 DNA follows: TGTGCCATCAGCTCCAGCATAGGAAACACCATATATTTT.